This T cell receptor (beta chain) originates from a study of blood T cell repertoires in COVID-19. Study-wide context: PBMCs, B-cell-depleted T cells, or T cells provided the cDNA or gDNA that made up the material.

Sequencing was performed with immunoSEQ multiplex PCR; in TCRdb, only in-frame clones are kept and a portion is missing. The top ten hold 8.9% of the sample, which has fewer than 250,000 clones, around 81% seen once. The trim removed 5 bases at V and 8 bases at J, leaving 11 bases unmatched. This CDR3 contains 15 residues. Germline CDR1 reads MDHEN; CDR2 reads SYDVKM. Sequenced sample: PBMCs or T cells enriched from blood (not recorded which). This sequence was found in a woman aged 45-65 years with acute COVID-19. V and J are TRBV28 and TRBJ1-3; 8 bases match TRBD1. The CDR3 is CASSTIGQGLHTIYF. DNA for the CDR3: TGTGCCAGCAGTACCATTGGACAGGGTCTACACACCATATATTTT. Together with reference TRBV28 and TRBJ1-3, the CDR3 gives the full variable domain: DVKVTQSSRYLVKRTGEKVFLECVQDMDHENMFWYRQDPGLGLRLIYFSYDVKMKEKGDIPEGYSVSREKKERFSLILESASTNQTSMYLCASSTIGQGLHTIYFGEGSWLTVV.